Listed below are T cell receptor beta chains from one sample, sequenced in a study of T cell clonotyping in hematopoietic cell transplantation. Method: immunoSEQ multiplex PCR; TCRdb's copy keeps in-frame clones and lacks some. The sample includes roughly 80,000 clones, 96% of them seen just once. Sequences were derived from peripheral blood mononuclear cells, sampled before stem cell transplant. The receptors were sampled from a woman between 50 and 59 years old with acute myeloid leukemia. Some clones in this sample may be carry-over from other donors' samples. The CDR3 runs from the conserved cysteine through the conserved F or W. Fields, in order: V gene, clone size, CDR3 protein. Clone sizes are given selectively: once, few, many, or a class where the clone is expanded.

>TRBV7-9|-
CASSSRTAGEKLFF
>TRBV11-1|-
CASSLEGGNTEAFF
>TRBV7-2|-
CASSSAGHLTGTQYF
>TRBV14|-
CASSPGQGLANEQFF
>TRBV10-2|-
CASREGRDNQPQHF
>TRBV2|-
CASSREYRNEQFF
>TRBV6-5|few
CASSYPGVTEAFF
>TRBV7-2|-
CASSLGYQSYEQYF
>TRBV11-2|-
CASSPQVGGRQYEQYF
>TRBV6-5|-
CASSGTGGNTEAFF
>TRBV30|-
CAWTAGNTIYF
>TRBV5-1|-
CASSPRSGSEKLFF
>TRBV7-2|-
CASRPGPGGLGNEQFF
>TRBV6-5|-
CASSPGLASYEQYF
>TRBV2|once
CASSWMSSNQPQHF
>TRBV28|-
CASSLWKTATYGYTF
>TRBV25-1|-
CASSGAIYEQYF
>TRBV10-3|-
CAIIKLAISSYEQYF
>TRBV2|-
CASIRTRGFSYNSPLHF
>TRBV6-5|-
CASSPPTGVETQYF
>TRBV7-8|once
CASSSLQGYGQPQHF
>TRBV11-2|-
CTSSLDASEADTQYF
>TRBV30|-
CAWSVSGDQPQHF
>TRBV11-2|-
CASSSTGPAQPQHF
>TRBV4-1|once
CASSQMSRGHQAFF
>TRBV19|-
CASSIEGHANGGYTF
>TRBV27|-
CASRQSDYYGYTF
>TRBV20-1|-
CSARTGSEQYF
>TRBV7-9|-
CASSSLSGSSYNEQFF
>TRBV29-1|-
CSVDGGHKNIQYF
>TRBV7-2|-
CASRGGGTDTQYF
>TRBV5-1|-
CASSRFVGGNEQFF
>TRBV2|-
CASNDPNTEAFF
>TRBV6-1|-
CASSAVEAYEQYF
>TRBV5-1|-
CASGLGQGGRNEQFF
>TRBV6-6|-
CASSYPAGELFF
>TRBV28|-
CASSPIVYPTDTQYF
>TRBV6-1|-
CASRADGNTGELFF
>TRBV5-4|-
CASSLQTESAGYTF
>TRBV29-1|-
CSVGQAGTEAFF
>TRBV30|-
CAWDRGLNVAYYGYTF
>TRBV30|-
CAWSLAGWDTDTQYF
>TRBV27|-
CASSLRTGTRHTEAFF
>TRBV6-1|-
CASSGDADTGELFF
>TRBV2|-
CASSGGPSQPQHF
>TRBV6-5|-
CASRETGGTEAFF
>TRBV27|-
CASRDRIYEQYF
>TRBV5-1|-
CASSYVNNYEQYF
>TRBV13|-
CASSTGLGPEQYF
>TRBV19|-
CASGLGTSGDKETQYF
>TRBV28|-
CASSLAGTGELFF
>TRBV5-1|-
CASSPGQSLEAFF
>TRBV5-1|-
CASSLDRSSGRWGTDTQYF
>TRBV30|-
CASGQDIYEQYF
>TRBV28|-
CASSLEVDTEAFF
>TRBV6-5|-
CASTTGGGTEAFF
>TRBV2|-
CASSAYYEQYF
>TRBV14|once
CASSQATGGRNSPLHF